This T cell receptor beta chain came from a study of blood T cell repertoires in COVID-19. In the study's own analysis: Nucleated cell counts were estimated from reference gene primer amplification. Profiled with immunoSEQ multiplex PCR; TCRdb holds only in-frame clones, not every one. That table supplies the V and J calls and clone size; D and trimming were determined from the DNA. This table has about 120,000 clones, 80% to 90% appearing once. The V and J ends lost 1 base and 3 bases respectively, with 10 bases between them. CDR3 size: 14 residues. Germline lookup yields CDR1 SGHRS and CDR2 YFSETQ. The chain is built from TRBV5-1 and TRBJ1-1; a possible D gene is TRBD1 (6 bases). What was sequenced was peripheral blood. This TCR derives from an older woman with acute or convalescent COVID-19. CDR3 bases: TGCGCCAGCAGCTTGCAGGGGACGGACACTGAAGCTTTCTTT. Its translation: CASSLQGTDTEAFF. The full variable domain, rest sourced from reference TRBV5-1 and TRBJ1-1, is KAGVTQTPRYLIKTRGQQVTLSCSPISGHRSVSWYQQTPGQGLQFLFEYFSETQRNKGNFPGRFSGRQFSNSRSEMNVSTLELGDSALYLCASSLQGTDTEAFFGQGTRLTVV.